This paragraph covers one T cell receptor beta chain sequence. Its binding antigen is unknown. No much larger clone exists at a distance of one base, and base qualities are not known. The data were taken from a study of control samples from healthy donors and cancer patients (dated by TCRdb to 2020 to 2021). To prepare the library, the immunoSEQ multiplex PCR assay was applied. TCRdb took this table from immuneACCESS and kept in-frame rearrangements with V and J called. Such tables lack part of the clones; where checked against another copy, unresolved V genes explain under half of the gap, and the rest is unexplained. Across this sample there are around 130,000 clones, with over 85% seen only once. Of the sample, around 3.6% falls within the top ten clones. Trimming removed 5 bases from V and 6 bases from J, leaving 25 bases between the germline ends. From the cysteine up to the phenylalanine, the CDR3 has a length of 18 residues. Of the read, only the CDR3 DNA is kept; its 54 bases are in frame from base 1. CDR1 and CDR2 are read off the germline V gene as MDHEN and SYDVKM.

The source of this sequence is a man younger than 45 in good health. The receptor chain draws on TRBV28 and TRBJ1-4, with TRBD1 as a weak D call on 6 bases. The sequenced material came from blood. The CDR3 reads CASSQSLGGGGRHEKLFF. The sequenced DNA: TGTGCCAGCAGTCAATCCCTGGGAGGAGGGGGGCGCCATGAAAAACTGTTTTTT.